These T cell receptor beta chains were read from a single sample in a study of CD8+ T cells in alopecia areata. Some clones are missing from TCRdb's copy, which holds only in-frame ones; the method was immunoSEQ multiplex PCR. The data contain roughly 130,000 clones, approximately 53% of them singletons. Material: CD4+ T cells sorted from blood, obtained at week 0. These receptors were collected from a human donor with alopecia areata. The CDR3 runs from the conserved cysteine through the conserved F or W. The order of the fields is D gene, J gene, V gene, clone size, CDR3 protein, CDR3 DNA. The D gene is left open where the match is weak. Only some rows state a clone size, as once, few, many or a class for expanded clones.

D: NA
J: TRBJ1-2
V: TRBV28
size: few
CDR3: CASSPVHYGYTF
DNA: TGTGCCAGCAGTCCTGTCCACTATGGCTACACCTTC

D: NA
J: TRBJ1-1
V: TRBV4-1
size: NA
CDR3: CASSQEWDTEAFF
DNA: TGCGCCAGCAGCCAAGAATGGGACACTGAAGCTTTCTTT

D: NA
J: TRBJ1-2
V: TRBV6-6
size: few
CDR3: CASRLDTSTYGYTF
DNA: TGTGCCAGCAGACTCGACACTTCGACCTATGGCTACACCTTC

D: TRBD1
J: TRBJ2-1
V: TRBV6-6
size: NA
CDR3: CASTRDRGGWNEQFF
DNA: TGTGCCAGCACCCGGGACAGGGGAGGTTGGAATGAGCAGTTCTTC

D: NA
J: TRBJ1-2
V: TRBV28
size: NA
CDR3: CATTGSLYGYTF
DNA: TGTGCCACTACAGGGTCCCTCTATGGCTACACCTTC

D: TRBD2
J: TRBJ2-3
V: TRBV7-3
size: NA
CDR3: CASSSTPGLAAHGTQYF
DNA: TGTGCCAGCAGCTCAACTCCGGGACTAGCGGCGCACGGTACGCAGTATTTT

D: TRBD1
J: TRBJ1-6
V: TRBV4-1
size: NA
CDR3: CASSLLAGTGSFSPLHF
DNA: TGCGCCAGCAGCCTCCTAGCAGGGACAGGGAGTTTCTCACCCCTCCACTTT

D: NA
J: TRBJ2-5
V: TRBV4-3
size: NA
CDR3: CASSQAGSDYWTGETQYF
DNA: TGCGCCAGCAGCCAAGCTGGGTCTGACTATTGGACGGGAGAGACCCAGTACTTC

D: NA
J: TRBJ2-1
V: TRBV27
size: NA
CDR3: CASSSGLLSQFF
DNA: TGTGCCAGCAGTTCCGGGCTCCTGAGTCAGTTCTTC

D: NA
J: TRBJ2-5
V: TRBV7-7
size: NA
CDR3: CASSYHRGETQYF
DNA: TGTGCCAGCAGCTACCACAGAGGGGAGACCCAGTACTTC

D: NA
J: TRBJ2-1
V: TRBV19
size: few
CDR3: CASRGHPSSYNEQFF
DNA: TGTGCCAGTAGAGGACATCCGAGCTCCTACAATGAGCAGTTCTTC

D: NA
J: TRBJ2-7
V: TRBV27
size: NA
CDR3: CASSFSSRGATGQYF
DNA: TGTGCCAGCAGTTTCTCCAGCAGGGGAGCTACGGGGCAGTACTTC

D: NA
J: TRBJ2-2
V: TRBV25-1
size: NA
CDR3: CASSEYEGQNTGELFF
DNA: TGTGCCAGCAGTGAATATGAGGGACAGAACACCGGGGAGCTGTTTTTT

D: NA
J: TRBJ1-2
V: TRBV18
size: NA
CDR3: CASSRIVPANYGYTF
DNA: TGTGCCAGCTCACGAATAGTTCCAGCTAACTATGGCTACACCTTC

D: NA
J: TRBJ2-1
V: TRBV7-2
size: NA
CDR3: CASSLWGEQFF
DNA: TGTGCCAGCAGCTTGTGGGGCGAGCAGTTCTTC

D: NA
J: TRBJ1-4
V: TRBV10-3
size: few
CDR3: CAISGSITGQSEKLFF
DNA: TGTGCCATCAGCGGTTCCATAACTGGACAGAGTGAAAAACTGTTTTTT

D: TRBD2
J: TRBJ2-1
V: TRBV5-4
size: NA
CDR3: CASSLAGGPDEQFF
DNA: TGTGCCAGCAGCTTAGCGGGAGGGCCGGATGAGCAGTTCTTC

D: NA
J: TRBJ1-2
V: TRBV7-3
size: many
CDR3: CASSPEGGYGYTF
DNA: TGTGCCAGCAGCCCGGAGGGGGGCTATGGCTACACCTTC